Presented here are 16 T cell receptor beta chains from one specimen sequenced in a study of blood T cells in healthy people across ages (dated by TCRdb to about 2015). Library prep was done by 5' RACE. Sequenced using an Illumina HiSeq 2500. A second PCR of about 7 to 12 cycles was performed with a sample-barcoded 5' primer and a J-beta primer mix. TCRdb redid the processing of the public reads, applying fastp at Q25 and MiXCR, and retained in-frame beta chains. Here each entry gathers all rows of one CDR3 protein and keeps the most common genes and DNA. This sample comprises about 290,000 distinct CDR3 sequences, 25% to 30% of them detected only once. The leading ten clones occupy 29% of the sample. Sequencing input: blood. The receptor source for this set is an older woman in good health.

The V call is TRBV28, the J call TRBJ2-6; 13 positions agree with TRBD2. Germline assignment: CDR1 MDHEN and CDR2 SYDVKM. The CDR3 runs to 19 residues. J was trimmed by 2 bases and V by 3 bases; bases with no gene match: 7. The CDR3 spells CASSFRRTSGSTGANVLTF. For the CDR3, the DNA is TGTGCCAGCAGTTTTCGGCGGACTAGCGGGAGCACTGGGGCCAACGTCCTGACTTTC.

The chain is built from TRBV6-5 and TRBJ1-4; D is unclear. Germline CDR1 is MNHEY and CDR2 is SVGAGI. V was pared by 0 bases and J by 4 bases, with 15 bases between. The CDR3 has 17 residues. The CDR3 sequence is CASSYSPSPGINEKLFF. The CDR3 DNA reads as TGTGCCAGCAGTTACTCTCCCTCGCCAGGTATTAATGAAAAACTGTTTTTT.

On this clonotype itself: No conserved phenylalanine or tryptophan is present at the end of the CDR3, so a read error is the likely explanation. The chain uses TRBV2 and TRBJ2-2; D gene ambiguous. V dropped 0 bases and J dropped 2 bases, with 4 bases sitting between them. From germline, CDR1 is SNHLY and CDR2 FYNNEI. There are 14 residues in the CDR3. This chain's CDR3 is CASSEARNTGELFL. The DNA of the CDR3 is TGTGCCAGCAGTGAAGCCCGTAACACCGGGGAGCTGTTTCTT.

As regards this clonotype: An end of the junction differs from the germline gene, which may be a read error. The chain uses TRBV20-1 and TRBJ2-5; weak D call: TRBD2 (5 bases). Germline assignment: CDR1 DFQATT and CDR2 SNEGSKA (reference sequence). The CDR3 has 15 residues. The CDR3 DNA follows: TGCAGTGCTAGAGATTGGCGGGCTGCACAAGAGTCCCAGTACTTC. Translating gives CSARDWRAAQESQYF.

This clonotype occurred a few times. The V gene is TRBV3-1, the J gene TRBJ1-4; D ambiguous. CDR1 and CDR2 from the germline V gene are LGHDT and YNNKEL (reference sequence). The CDR3 length is 14 residues. V lost 3 bases and J 0 bases, leaving 5 bases between the germline ends. The CDR3, as DNA: TGTGCCAGCAGCCACCTGGCAACTAATGAAAAACTGTTTTTT. Its protein product is CASSHLATNEKLFF.

This chain joins TRBV6-6 and TRBJ2-2; D uncertain. Per germline, CDR1 MNHNY and CDR2 SVGAGI (reference sequence). With 8 bases removed from V and 4 bases from J, the gap between germline ends came to 14 bases. This CDR3 has 14 residues. For the CDR3, the DNA is TGTGCCAGCCTTATGGTATTAGGCACCGGGGAGCTGTTTTTT. Protein sequence: CASLMVLGTGELFF.

In this sample, this clonotype turned up many times. The CDR3 protein is CASSVGDSGMQETQYF. CDR3 nucleotides: TGTGCCAGCAGCGTAGGCGATAGCGGGATGCAAGAGACCCAGTACTTC. The chain uses TRBV9 and TRBJ2-5; 8 bases line up with TRBD2. Trimming cost V 0 bases and J 2 bases; bases outside gene matches: 6. Germline CDR1 and CDR2: SGDLS and YYNGEE. The length of the CDR3 is 16 residues.

This clonotype appeared a few times. The chain links TRBV5-1 to TRBJ1-2; D not certain. V was pared by 4 bases and J by 3 bases, with 10 bases between. CDR3 length: 13 residues. CDR1 is SGHRS, CDR2 YFSETQ, per germline. CDR3 nucleotide sequence: TGCGCCAGCAGCAACGACGGAGACTATGGCTACACCTTC. Its translation is CASSNDGDYGYTF.

This chain joins TRBV5-1 and TRBJ2-1; unclear D gene. CDR1 and CDR2 from the germline V gene are SGHRS and YFSETQ. The V end was cut by 0 bases, the J end by 0 bases, with 7 bases between. There are 15 residues in the CDR3. CDR3 sequence (DNA): TGCGCCAGCAGCTTGGTCGCCGACTCCTACAATGAGCAGTTCTTC. Translated: CASSLVADSYNEQFF.

This clonotype has a count of ten or more. This sequence joins TRBV4-1 and TRBJ2-3, with D tentatively TRBD2 (7 bases). Germline V gene lookup returns CDR1 MGHRA and CDR2 YSYEKL. Deletions cut 4 bases from V and 4 bases from J, with 18 bases between. The CDR3 covers 16 residues. In nucleotides, the CDR3 is TGCGCCAGCAGCCGATGGGGGGCGGGAGTGGCAGATACGCAGTATTTT. Translated, it gives CASSRWGAGVADTQYF.

This clonotype occurred a few times. The genes are TRBV21-1 and TRBJ2-5; whether TRBD2, the table's D call, matches the DNA was not checked. TRBV21-1 corresponds to a pseudogene. The CDR3 length is 16 residues. The CDR3 coding sequence is TGTGCCAGCAGCGATAGGACTAGCGGGGTTCAAGAGACCCAGTACTTC. Translating it yields CASSDRTSGVQETQYF.

The chain recombines TRBV2 with TRBJ2-3, with D maybe TRBD2 (5 bases). From germline, CDR1 is SNHLY and CDR2 FYNNEI. The CDR3 extends over 11 amino acids. Trimming left V 7 bases short and J 5 bases short, with 7 bases between. CDR3 in amino acids: CASIEGDTQYF. In nucleotides, the CDR3 is TGTGCCAGCATTGAGGGAGATACGCAGTATTTT.

The chain is built from TRBV29-1 and TRBJ1-4, with TRBD1 identical over 9 bases. Germline CDR1 SQVTM, CDR2 ANQGSEA. The CDR3 has 17 residues. The J segment lost 3 bases and the V segment lost 4 bases, leaving 12 bases of the junction unmatched. CDR3 nucleotides: TGCAGCGTTGCCAAGACAGGGGGTAAGGCGGCTAATGAAAAACTGTTTTTT. Protein: CSVAKTGGKAANEKLFF.

This chain joins TRBV6-4 and TRBJ2-1, with 7 nucleotides matching TRBD2. Per the germline V gene, CDR1 is MRHNA and CDR2 is SNTAGT. J was trimmed by 11 bases and V by 0 bases; bases with no gene match: 10. The CDR3 loop spans 15 amino acids. For the CDR3, the DNA is TGTGCCAGCAGTGACTCGGCTAGCGGCTCGACACAGCAGTTCTTC. The encoded protein is CASSDSASGSTQQFF.

This clonotype was detected a few times. The J gene is TRBJ2-2, the V gene TRBV7-6; no clear D. The CDR3 runs to 11 residues. The V gene lost 4 bases and the J gene lost 8 bases, with 5 bases spanning the gap. Germline lookup yields CDR1 SGHVS and CDR2 FNYEAQ. The CDR3: CASSSQGELFF. The CDR3 region has the DNA TGTGCCAGCAGCTCCCAAGGGGAGCTGTTTTTT.

The CDR3 DNA reads TGTGCCAGCAACACTCCCGGTGGATCGGGGGAAAAACTGTTTTTT. This sequence encodes CASNTPGGSGEKLFF. The V and J genes are TRBV7-2 and TRBJ1-4, with D unresolved. V lost 7 bases to trimming and J lost 8 bases, with 20 bases between them. The CDR3 runs 15 residues. CDR1 is SGHTA, CDR2 FQGNSA, per germline.